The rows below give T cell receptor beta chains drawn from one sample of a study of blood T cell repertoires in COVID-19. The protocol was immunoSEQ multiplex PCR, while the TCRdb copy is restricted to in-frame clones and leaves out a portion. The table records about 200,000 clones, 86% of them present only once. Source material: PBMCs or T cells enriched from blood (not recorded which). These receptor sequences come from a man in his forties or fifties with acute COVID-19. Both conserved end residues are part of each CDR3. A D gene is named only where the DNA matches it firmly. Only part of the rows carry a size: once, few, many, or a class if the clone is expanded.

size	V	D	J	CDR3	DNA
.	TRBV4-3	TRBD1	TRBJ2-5	CASSPSGTGDMIQYF	TGCGCCAGCAGCCCCTCCGGGACAGGGGATATGATCCAGTACTTC
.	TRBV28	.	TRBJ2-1	CASTSYTREQFF	TGTGCCAGCACCTCTTATACGCGTGAGCAGTTCTTC
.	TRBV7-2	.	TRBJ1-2	CASSLGRIYGYTF	TGTGCCAGCAGCTTAGGGCGGATCTATGGCTACACCTTC
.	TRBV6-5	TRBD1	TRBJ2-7	CASSYTGTGGEQYF	TGTGCCAGCAGTTACACCGGGACAGGGGGCGAGCAGTACTTC
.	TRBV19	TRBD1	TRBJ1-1	CASSIRGQGGRENTEAFF	TGTGCCAGTAGTATTCGTGGACAGGGCGGACGTGAGAACACTGAAGCTTTCTTT
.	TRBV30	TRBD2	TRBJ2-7	CAWTWGGEQYF	TGTGCCTGGACCTGGGGGGGAGAGCAGTACTTC
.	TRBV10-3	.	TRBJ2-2	CAISAPSENTGELFF	TGTGCCATCAGTGCCCCTAGCGAGAACACCGGGGAGCTGTTTTTT
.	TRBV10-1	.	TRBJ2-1	CASSVGDSSSYNEQFF	TGCGCCAGCAGTGTGGGGGACTCGAGCTCCTACAATGAGCAGTTCTTC
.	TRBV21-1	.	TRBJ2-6	CAGGDRGRPTGANVLTF	TGTGCCGGAGGGGACAGGGGGCGCCCCACTGGGGCCAACGTCCTGACTTTC
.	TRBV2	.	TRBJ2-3	CASSVMGQRTDTQYF	TGTGCCAGCAGTGTAATGGGACAACGCACAGATACGCAGTATTTT
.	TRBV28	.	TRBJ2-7	CASSLLGAGNSYEQYF	TGTGCCAGCAGTTTATTAGGCGCGGGAAACTCCTACGAGCAGTACTTC
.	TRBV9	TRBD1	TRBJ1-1	CASSENREGQGATEAFF	TGTGCCAGCAGCGAGAACCGAGAGGGACAGGGGGCCACTGAAGCTTTCTTT
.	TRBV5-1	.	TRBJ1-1	CASSIWRMNTEAFF	TGCGCCAGCAGTATATGGAGAATGAACACTGAAGCTTTCTTT
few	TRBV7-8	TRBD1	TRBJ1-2	CASSLLGQGDVYGYTF	TGTGCCAGCAGCCTATTAGGACAGGGGGACGTCTATGGCTACACCTTC
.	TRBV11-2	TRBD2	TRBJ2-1	CASSFGTSVYNEQFF	TGTGCCAGCAGCTTCGGGACTAGCGTATACAATGAGCAGTTCTTC
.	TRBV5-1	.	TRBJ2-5	CASSSGDISQETQYF	TGCGCCAGCAGCTCCGGGGACATTTCTCAAGAGACCCAGTACTTC
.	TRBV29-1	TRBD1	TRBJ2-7	CSAGDRSYEQYF	TGCAGCGCTGGGGACAGGTCCTACGAGCAGTACTTC
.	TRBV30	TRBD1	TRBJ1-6	CASLAGTGEHSPLHF	TGTGCCTCCCTAGCCGGGACAGGGGAACATTCACCCCTCCACTTT
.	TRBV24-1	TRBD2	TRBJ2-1	CATSDFPPSGSVDEQFF	TGTGCCACCAGTGATTTTCCTCCCAGCGGGAGCGTCGATGAGCAGTTCTTC
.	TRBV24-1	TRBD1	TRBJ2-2	CATNPGQGNTGELFF	TGTGCCACCAACCCGGGACAGGGCAACACCGGGGAGCTGTTTTTT
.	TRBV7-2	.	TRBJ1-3	CASSLKGGGLGNTIYF	TGTGCCAGCAGCTTAAAAGGCGGGGGGCTTGGAAACACCATATATTTT
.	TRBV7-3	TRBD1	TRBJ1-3	CASSATGLGNTIYF	TGTGCCAGCAGCGCGACAGGGTTAGGAAACACCATATATTTT
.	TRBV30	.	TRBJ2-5	CASRDSRETQYF	TGTGCCTCCCGGGACTCAAGAGAGACCCAGTACTTC
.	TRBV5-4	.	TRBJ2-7	CASSLVSLQYF	TGTGCCAGCAGTCTTGTGAGCTTGCAGTACTTC
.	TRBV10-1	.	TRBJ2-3	CASSPAWGDTQYF	TGCGCCAGCAGCCCAGCATGGGGCGATACGCAGTATTTT
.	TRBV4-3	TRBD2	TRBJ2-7	CASSQGLAGTYEQYF	TGCGCCAGCAGCCAAGGGCTAGCGGGTACCTACGAGCAGTACTTC
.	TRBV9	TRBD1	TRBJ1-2	CASSQDSQGSGYTF	TGTGCCAGCAGCCAAGACTCACAGGGGTCTGGCTACACCTTC
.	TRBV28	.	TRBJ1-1	CASRKLQGTTEAFF	TGTGCCAGCAGAAAATTACAGGGAACCACTGAAGCTTTCTTT
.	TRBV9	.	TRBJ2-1	CASSVAPTVGGEQFF	TGTGCCAGCAGCGTAGCCCCCACCGTCGGGGGTGAGCAGTTCTTC
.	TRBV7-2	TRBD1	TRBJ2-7	CASSLGTGAIRHSYEQYF	TGTGCCAGCAGCTTAGGGACAGGGGCAATACGTCACTCCTACGAGCAGTACTTC
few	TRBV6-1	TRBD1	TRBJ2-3	CASSESRTGADTQYF	TGTGCCAGCAGTGAAAGTCGGACAGGGGCAGATACGCAGTATTTT
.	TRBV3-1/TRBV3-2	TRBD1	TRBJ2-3	CASSQRDRGHTDTQYF	TGTGCCAGCAGCCAACGGGACAGGGGCCACACAGATACGCAGTATTTT
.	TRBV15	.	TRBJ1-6	CATSGALSPLHF	TGTGCCACCAGCGGGGCACTTTCACCCCTCCACTTT
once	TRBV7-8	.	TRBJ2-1	CASSLVWQAVGGQFF	TGTGCCAGCAGCTTAGTTTGGCAGGCCGTTGGTGGGCAGTTCTTC
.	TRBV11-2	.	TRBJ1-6	CASRAGVGSPLHF	TGTGCCAGCAGAGCAGGGGTAGGGTCACCCCTCCACTTT
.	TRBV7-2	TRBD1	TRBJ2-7	CANSSSGTGPYEQYF	TGTGCCAACAGTTCATCCGGGACAGGACCCTACGAGCAGTACTTC
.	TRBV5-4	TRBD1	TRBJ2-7	CASSLRRQGSYEQYF	TGTGCCAGCAGCTTGCGTAGACAGGGGTCCTACGAGCAGTACTTC
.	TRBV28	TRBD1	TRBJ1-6	CASSPVDRAQSPLHF	TGTGCCAGCAGCCCAGTTGACAGGGCTCAATCACCCCTCCACTTT
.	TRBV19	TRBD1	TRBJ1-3	CASSLTGAGNTIYF	TGTGCCAGTAGCCTCACAGGGGCTGGAAACACCATATATTTT
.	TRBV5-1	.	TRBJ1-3	CASSQGDAGNTIYF	TGCGCCAGCAGCCAGGGCGACGCTGGAAACACCATATATTTT
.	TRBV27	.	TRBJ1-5	CASSTAGSQPQHF	TGTGCCAGCAGTACGGCCGGGAGTCAGCCCCAGCATTTT
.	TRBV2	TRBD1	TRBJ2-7	CASSEVGTGLYEQYF	TGTGCCAGCAGTGAGGTTGGGACAGGTCTCTACGAGCAGTACTTC
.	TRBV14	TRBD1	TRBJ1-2	CASSQDTWDRHGYTF	TGTGCCAGCAGCCAAGATACGTGGGACAGACATGGCTACACCTTC
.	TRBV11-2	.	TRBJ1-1	CASSLPEGNTEAFF	TGTGCCAGCAGCTTACCAGAGGGGAACACTGAAGCTTTCTTT
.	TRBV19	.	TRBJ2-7	CASSPGSLIRYEQYF	TGTGCCAGTAGTCCCGGGTCCCTGATAAGATACGAGCAGTACTTC
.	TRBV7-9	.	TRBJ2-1	CASSSFLPGRQNNEQFF	TGTGCCAGCAGTTCTTTCCTCCCGGGTCGCCAAAACAATGAGCAGTTCTTC
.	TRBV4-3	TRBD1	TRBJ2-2	CASSPAPGQGFRELFF	TGCGCCAGCAGTCCGGCCCCGGGACAGGGGTTCAGGGAGCTGTTTTTT
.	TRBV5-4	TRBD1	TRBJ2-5	CASSPRQGASTQYF	TGTGCCAGCAGCCCGAGACAGGGGGCATCGACCCAGTACTTC
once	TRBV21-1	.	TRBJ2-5	CASSGSGETQYF	TGTGCCAGCAGCGGGAGTGGAGAGACCCAGTACTTC